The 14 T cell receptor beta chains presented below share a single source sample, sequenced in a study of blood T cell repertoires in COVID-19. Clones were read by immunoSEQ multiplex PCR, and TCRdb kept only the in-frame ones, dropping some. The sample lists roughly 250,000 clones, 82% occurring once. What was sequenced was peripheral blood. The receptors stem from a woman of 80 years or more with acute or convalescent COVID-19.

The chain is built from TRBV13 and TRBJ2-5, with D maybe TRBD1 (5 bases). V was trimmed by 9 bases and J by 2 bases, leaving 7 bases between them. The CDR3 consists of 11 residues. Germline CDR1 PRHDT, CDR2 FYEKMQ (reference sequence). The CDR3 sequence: CASRGQETQYF. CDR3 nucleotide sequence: TGTGCCAGTAGGGGACAAGAGACCCAGTACTTC.

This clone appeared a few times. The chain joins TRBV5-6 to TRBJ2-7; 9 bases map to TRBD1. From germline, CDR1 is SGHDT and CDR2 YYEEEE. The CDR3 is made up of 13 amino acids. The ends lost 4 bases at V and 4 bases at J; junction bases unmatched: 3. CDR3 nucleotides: TGTGCCAGCAGCCGGGACAGGGTTTACGAGCAGTACTTC. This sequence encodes CASSRDRVYEQYF.

The CDR3 bases are TGTGCCATCAGTCCGGGACAGGGTCGCACCGGGGAGCTGTTTTTT. Protein: CAISPGQGRTGELFF. This chain uses TRBV10-3 with TRBJ2-2; 9 bases align to TRBD1. Unmatched junction bases numbered 5, after V lost 5 bases and J lost 4 bases. The length of the CDR3 is 15 residues. Germline loops: CDR1 ENHRY, CDR2 SYGVKD.

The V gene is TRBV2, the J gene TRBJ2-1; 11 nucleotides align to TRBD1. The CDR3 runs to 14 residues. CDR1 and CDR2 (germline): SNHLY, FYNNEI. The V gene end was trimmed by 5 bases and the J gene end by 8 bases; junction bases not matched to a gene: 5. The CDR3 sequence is CASSNGQGAYEQFF. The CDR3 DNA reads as TGTGCCAGCAGTAACGGACAGGGGGCATATGAGCAGTTCTTC.

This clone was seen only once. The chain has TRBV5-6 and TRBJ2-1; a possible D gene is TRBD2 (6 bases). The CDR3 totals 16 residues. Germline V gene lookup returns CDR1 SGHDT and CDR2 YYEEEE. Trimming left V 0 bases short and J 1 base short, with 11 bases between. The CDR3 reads CASSLDGRGSYNEQFF. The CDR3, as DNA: TGTGCCAGCAGCTTGGACGGGCGGGGATCCTACAATGAGCAGTTCTTC.

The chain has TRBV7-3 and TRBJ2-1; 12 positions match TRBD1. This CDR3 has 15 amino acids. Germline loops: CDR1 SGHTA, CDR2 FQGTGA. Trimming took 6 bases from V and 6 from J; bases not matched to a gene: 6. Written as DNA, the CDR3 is TGTGCCAGCAGTCCAGGGACAGGGGGCTTCAATGAGCAGTTCTTC. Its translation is CASSPGTGGFNEQFF.

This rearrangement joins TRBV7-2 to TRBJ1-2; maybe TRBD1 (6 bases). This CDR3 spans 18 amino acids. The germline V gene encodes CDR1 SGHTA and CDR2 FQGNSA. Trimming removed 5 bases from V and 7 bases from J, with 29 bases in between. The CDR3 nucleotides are TGTGCCAGCAGCCCAGGGAGGGGGTTGGCAGCAACATCTATTGGCTACACCTTC. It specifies CASSPGRGLAATSIGYTF. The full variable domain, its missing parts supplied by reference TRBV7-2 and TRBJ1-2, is GAGVSQSPSNKVTEKGKDVELRCDPISGHTALYWYRQSLGQGLEFLIYFQGNSAPDKSGLPSDRFSAERTGGSVSTLTIQRTQQEDSAVYLCASSPGRGLAATSIGYTFGSGTRLTVV.

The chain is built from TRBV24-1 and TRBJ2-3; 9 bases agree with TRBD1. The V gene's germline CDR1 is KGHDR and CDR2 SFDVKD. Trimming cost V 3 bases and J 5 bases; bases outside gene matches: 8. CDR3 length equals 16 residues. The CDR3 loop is CATSDGTGGRGDTQYF. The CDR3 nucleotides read TGTGCCACCAGTGATGGCACAGGGGGCAGGGGAGATACGCAGTATTTT.

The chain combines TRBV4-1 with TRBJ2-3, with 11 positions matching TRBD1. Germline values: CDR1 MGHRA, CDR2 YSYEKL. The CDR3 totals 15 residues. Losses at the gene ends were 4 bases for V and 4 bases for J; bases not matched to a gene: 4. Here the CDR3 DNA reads TGCGCCAGCAGCCCGGGACAGGGGGTACCAGATACGCAGTATTTT. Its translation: CASSPGQGVPDTQYF.

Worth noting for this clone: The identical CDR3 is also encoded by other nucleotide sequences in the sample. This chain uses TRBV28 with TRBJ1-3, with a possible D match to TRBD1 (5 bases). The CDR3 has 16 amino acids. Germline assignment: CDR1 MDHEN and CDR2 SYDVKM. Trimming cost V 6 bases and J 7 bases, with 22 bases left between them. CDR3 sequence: CASSPGGTLAFNTIYF. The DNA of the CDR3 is TGTGCCAGCAGCCCGGGCGGGACCCTCGCGTTTAACACCATATATTTT.

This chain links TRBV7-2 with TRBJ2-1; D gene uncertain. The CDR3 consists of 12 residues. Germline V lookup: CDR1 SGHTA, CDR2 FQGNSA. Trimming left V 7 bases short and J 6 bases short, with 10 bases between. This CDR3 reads CASTVSRNEQFF. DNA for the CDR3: TGTGCCAGCACCGTCTCCCGCAATGAGCAGTTCTTC.

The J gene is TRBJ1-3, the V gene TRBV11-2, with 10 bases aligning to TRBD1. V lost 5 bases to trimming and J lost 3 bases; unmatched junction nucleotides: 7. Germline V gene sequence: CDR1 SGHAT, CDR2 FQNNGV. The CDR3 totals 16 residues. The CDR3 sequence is CASSRTGGEGGNTIYF. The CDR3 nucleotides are TGTGCCAGCAGCCGGACAGGGGGTGAGGGTGGAAACACCATATATTTT.

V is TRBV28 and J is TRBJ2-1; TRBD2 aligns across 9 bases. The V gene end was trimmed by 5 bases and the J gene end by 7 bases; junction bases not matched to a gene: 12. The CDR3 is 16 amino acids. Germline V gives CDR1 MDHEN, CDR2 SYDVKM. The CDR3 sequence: CASSQPRAGGRNEQFF. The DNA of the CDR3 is TGTGCCAGCAGTCAGCCGCGGGCGGGAGGGAGGAATGAGCAGTTCTTC.

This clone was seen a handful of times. CDR3 protein: CASSVFRDNYGYTF. DNA for the CDR3: TGTGCCAGCAGTGTATTCAGGGATAACTATGGCTACACCTTC. The J gene is TRBJ1-2, the V gene TRBV2, with D possibly TRBD1 on 5 matching bases. V was cut by 4 bases and J by 1 base, with 10 bases left in between. Per the germline V gene, CDR1 is SNHLY and CDR2 is FYNNEI. The CDR3 covers 14 residues.